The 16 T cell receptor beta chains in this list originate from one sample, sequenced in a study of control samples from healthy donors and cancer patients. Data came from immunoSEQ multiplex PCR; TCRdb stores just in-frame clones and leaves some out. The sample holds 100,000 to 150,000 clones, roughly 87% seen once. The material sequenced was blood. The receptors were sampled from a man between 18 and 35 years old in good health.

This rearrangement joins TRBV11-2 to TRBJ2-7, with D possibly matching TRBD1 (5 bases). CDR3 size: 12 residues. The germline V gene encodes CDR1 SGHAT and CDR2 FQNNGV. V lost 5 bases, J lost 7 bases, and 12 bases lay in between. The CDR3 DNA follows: TGTGCCAGCAGCCCGTGGGGCTTGGAGCAGTACTTC. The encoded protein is CASSPWGLEQYF. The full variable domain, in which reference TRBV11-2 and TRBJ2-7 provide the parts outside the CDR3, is EAGVAQSPRYKIIEKRQSVAFWCNPISGHATLYWYQQILGQGPKLLIQFQNNGVVDDSQLPKDRFSAERLKGVDSTLKIQPAKLEDSAVYLCASSPWGLEQYFGPGTRLTVT.

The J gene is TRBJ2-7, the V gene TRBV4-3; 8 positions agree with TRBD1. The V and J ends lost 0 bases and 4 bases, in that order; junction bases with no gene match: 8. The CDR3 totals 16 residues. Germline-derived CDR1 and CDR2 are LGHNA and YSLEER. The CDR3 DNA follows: TGCGCCAGCAGCCAAGAAGGGGCAGGGGGCAAATACGAGCAGTACTTC. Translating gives CASSQEGAGGKYEQYF.

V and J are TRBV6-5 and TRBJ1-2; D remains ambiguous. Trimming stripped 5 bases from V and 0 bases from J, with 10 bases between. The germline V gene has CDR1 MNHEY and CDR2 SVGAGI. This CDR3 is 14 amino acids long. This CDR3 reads CASSPASPNYGYTF. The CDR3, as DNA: TGTGCCAGCAGTCCTGCCAGCCCTAACTATGGCTACACCTTC.

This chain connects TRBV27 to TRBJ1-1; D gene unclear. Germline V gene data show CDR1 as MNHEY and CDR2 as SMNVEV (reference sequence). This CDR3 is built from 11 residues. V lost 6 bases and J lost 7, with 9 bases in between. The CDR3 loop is CASRSVGEAFF. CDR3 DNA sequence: TGTGCCAGCAGGAGCGTGGGTGAAGCTTTCTTT.

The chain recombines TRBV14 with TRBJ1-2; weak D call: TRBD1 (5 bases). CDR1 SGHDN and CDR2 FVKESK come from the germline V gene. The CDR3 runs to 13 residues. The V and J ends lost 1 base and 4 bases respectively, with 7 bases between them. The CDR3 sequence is CASSQGGAYGYTF. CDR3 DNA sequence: TGTGCCAGCAGCCAAGGGGGCGCCTATGGCTACACCTTC.

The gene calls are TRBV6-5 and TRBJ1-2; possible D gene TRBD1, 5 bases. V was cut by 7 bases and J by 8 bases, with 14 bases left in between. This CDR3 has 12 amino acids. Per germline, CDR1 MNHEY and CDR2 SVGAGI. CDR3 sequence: CASIDGAVGYTF. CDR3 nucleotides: TGTGCCAGCATAGACGGGGCGGTCGGCTACACCTTC.

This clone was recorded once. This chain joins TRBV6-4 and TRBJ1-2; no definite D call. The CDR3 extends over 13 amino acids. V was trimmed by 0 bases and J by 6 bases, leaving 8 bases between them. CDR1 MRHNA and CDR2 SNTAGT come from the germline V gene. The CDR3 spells CASSDSRTDGYTF. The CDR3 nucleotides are TGTGCCAGCAGTGACTCGAGGACGGATGGCTACACCTTC.

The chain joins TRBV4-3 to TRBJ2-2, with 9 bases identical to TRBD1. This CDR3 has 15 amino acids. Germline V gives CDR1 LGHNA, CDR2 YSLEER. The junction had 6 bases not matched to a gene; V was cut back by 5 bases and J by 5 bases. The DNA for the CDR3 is TGCGCCAGCAGCTTCCGGGACAGGGATACCGGGGAGCTGTTTTTT. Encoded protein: CASSFRDRDTGELFF.

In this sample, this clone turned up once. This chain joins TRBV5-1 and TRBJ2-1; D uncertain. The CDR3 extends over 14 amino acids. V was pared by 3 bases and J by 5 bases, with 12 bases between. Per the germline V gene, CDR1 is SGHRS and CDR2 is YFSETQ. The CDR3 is CASSSVGPNNEQFF. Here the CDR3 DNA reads TGCGCCAGCAGCTCGGTTGGGCCGAACAATGAGCAGTTCTTC.

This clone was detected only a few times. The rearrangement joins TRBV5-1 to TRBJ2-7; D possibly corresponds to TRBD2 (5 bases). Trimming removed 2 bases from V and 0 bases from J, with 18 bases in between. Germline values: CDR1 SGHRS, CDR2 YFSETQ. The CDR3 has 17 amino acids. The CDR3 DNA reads TGCGCCAGCAGCTTATCACTACAAGCGGATAGCTCCTACGAGCAGTACTTC. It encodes CASSLSLQADSSYEQYF.

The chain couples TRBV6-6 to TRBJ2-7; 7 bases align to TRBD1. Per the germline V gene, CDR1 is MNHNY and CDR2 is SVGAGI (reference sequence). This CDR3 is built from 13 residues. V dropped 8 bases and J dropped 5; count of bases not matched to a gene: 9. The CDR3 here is CASGQVMVNEQYF. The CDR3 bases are TGTGCCAGCGGACAGGTGATGGTCAACGAGCAGTACTTC.

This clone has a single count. Written as DNA, the CDR3 is TGTGCCAGCAGGGGGGCCAGGGTTGAGGCTTTCTTT. It specifies CASRGARVEAFF. The chain joins TRBV2 to TRBJ1-1, with a tentative D call TRBD1 (6 bases). V was clipped by 6 bases and J by 11 bases, with 16 bases between them. This CDR3 contains 12 residues. Germline CDR1 and CDR2: SNHLY and FYNNEI.

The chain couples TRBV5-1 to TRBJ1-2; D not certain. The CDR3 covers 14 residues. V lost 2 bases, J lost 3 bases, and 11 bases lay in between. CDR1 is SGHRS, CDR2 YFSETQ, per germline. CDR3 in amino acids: CASSLGGQDYGYTF. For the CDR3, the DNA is TGCGCCAGCAGCTTAGGAGGGCAAGACTATGGCTACACCTTC.

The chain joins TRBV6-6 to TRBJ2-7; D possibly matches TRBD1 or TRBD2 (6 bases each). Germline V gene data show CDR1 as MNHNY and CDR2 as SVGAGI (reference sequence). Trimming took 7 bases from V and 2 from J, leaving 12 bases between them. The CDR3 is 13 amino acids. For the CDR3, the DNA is TGTGCCAGCAACAGGGACTCAGCCTACGAGCAGTACTTC. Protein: CASNRDSAYEQYF.

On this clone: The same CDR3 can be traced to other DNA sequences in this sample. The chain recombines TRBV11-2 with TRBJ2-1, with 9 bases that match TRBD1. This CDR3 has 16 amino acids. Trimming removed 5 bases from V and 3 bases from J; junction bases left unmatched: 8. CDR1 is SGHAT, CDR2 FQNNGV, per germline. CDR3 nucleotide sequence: TGTGCCAGCAGCCCCCCCGGGACAGGGTTCTACAATGAGCAGTTCTTC. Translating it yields CASSPPGTGFYNEQFF.

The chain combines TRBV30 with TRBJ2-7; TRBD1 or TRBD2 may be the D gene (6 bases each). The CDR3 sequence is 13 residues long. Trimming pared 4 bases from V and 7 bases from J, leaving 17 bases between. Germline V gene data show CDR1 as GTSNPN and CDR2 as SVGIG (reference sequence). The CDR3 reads CAWNEGGLGEQYF. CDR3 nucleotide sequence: TGTGCCTGGAATGAGGGGGGCCTGGGAGAGCAGTACTTC.